This T cell receptor beta chain is drawn from a study of read filtering for tumor transcriptome and immune sequencing. This clonotype was observed many times. The CDR3 runs to 14 residues. Germline values: CDR1 LNHDA, CDR2 SQIVND (reference sequence). The germline V and J ends were trimmed by 3 bases and 3 bases, with 12 bases remaining between them. This library used roughly 430 ng RNA and molecular barcoded adaptors spanning alpha/delta and beta/gamma chains. TCRdb re-called the reads with MiXCR, one entry per CDR3 protein. The table shows more than 35,000 distinct CDR3 sequences, with roughly 13% occurring only once.

The J gene is TRBJ2-7, the V gene TRBV19, with D perhaps matching TRBD1 (6 bases). Sequencing was performed on a population of CD138-negative cells sorted from bone marrow. The receptor was isolated from a donor at least 40 years old with multiple myeloma. CDR3 sequence (DNA): TGTGCCAGTAGTATCCGGGACAAGATCTACGAGCAGTACTTC. Amino acids: CASSIRDKIYEQYF.